The 7 T cell receptor beta chains reported below all come from one sample, sequenced in a study of Graves' ophthalmopathy and Graves' hyperthyroidism. RNA transcripts served as template for amplifying TCR beta CDR3 sequences. HTBI primers were used in a first-round RT-PCR, which preceded a second-round multiplex PCR. TCRdb fed the multiplex PCR reads into MiXCR, producing one record per CDR3 protein. In the table there are about 550,000 distinct CDR3 sequences, about 35% of which are singletons. Sequenced material: peripheral blood or thyroid tissue (not recorded which). The source is an adult man with Graves' hyperthyroidism.

This chain connects TRBV26 to TRBJ2-1; TRBD1 was called by the table and not checked on the DNA. TRBV26 is given as a pseudogene. The CDR3 has 18 amino acids. CDR3 bases: TGTGCCAGCAGTTCGACCCTTTTGACAGGGGGTTCCTACAATGAGCAGTTCTTC. Protein product: CASSSTLLTGGSYNEQFF.

Many counts were recorded for this clonotype. The genes are TRBV4-2 and TRBJ2-5, with 9 bases lining up with TRBD1. The length of the CDR3 is 15 residues. Germline V lookup: CDR1 LGHNA, CDR2 YNFKEQ. V trimming: 2 bases; J trimming: 3 bases; junction bases outside the gene matches: 4. CDR3 coding DNA: TGTGCCAGCAGCCAACTGGGACAGGGAAAAGAGACCCAGTACTTC. Protein: CASSQLGQGKETQYF.

The gene calls are TRBV12-3 or TRBV12-4 and TRBJ1-5, with a possible D match to TRBD1 (6 bases). V was clipped by 8 bases and J by 5 bases, with 10 bases between them. This CDR3 has 12 residues. CDR3 amino acids: CASGQGYQPQHF. DNA of the CDR3: TGTGCCAGCGGGCAGGGGTATCAGCCCCAGCATTTT.

This clonotype was counted many times. V and J are TRBV29-1 and TRBJ1-4; D gene unclear. There are 13 residues in the CDR3. Germline CDR1 reads SQVTM; CDR2 reads ANQGSEA. Trimming removed 2 bases at V and 5 bases at J, with 9 bases between. The CDR3 region is CSVETSRNEKLFF. CDR3 sequence (DNA): TGCAGCGTTGAAACCTCACGGAATGAAAAACTGTTTTTT.

The chain links TRBV29-1 to TRBJ2-7; tentative D call: TRBD1 (6 bases). Per germline, CDR1 SQVTM and CDR2 ANQGSEA. This CDR3 spans 15 amino acids. The V end was cut by 0 bases, the J end by 0 bases, with 12 bases between. The CDR3 is CSVEDRTVSSYEQYF. CDR3 DNA: TGCAGCGTTGAAGATCGGACAGTATCCTCCTACGAGCAGTACTTC.

This clonotype came up a few times. Being one base from a much bigger clone, this may be a read error. J is TRBJ1-6 and V is TRBV12-3 or TRBV12-4; no firm D call. V gave up 1 base and J gave up 8 bases, with 12 bases separating them. This CDR3 region has 15 residues. This chain's CDR3 is CASSLESGIHSPLHF. The DNA of the CDR3 is TGTGCCAGCAGTTTAGAGTCAGGTATCCATTCACCCCTCCACTTT.

In this sample, this clonotype turned up many times. The chain is built from TRBV5-1 and TRBJ2-7; D perhaps matches TRBD1 (5 bases). This CDR3 comprises 17 residues. The V end was cut by 0 bases, the J end by 5 bases, with 21 bases between. Germline V lookup: CDR1 SGHRS, CDR2 YFSETQ. CDR3: CASSLAKAGNAPHEQYF. The CDR3 nucleotides read TGCGCCAGCAGCTTGGCCAAGGCAGGGAATGCCCCTCACGAGCAGTACTTC.